This T cell receptor (beta chain) comes out of a study of vaccination and CD4 T cells after COVID-19. Looking at the study overall: A median of approximately 100 days (range 35 to 161) separated diagnosis from post-COVID sampling. Blood was drawn a median roughly 66 days post second dose, range 14 to 241. The stimulus for the cells was overlapping spike peptides derived from SARS-CoV-2, HCoV-NL63, HCoV-OC43 and HCoV-229E.

An Oncomine TCR Beta short-read assay was used to sequence the DNA from cultured CD4+ T cells. Genomic DNA was isolated from CD4+ T cells that had been cultured. MiXCR was run by TCRdb on the PCR reads, yielding one entry per CDR3 protein. The data show some 15,000 distinct CDR3 sequences, with about 53% seen just once and approximately 4.6% held by the top ten. The CDR3 consists of 10 residues. Germline CDR1 reads SNHLY; CDR2 reads FYNNEI. The V and J ends lost 6 bases and 5 bases respectively, with 4 bases between them. As to treatment: roughly 11-day PBMC culture with coronavirus spike peptide pools or control peptides (ViraFEST assay). As concerns this clonotype: Antigen: not known.

This sequence joins TRBV2 and TRBJ1-1; D not certain. This specimen consisted of CD4+ T cells from blood, cultured in vitro, obtained before SARS-CoV-2 vaccination. The TCR comes from a human donor who had recovered from COVID-19. The CDR3 sequence: CASSRTEAFF. In DNA, the CDR3 is TGTGCCAGCAGCCGGACTGAAGCTTTCTTT.